The 2 T cell receptor beta chains below come from one sample, sequenced in a study of metastatic and nonmetastatic thyroid tumors. TCRdb reprocessed the PCR reads using MiXCR. The data contain about 16,000 clones, around 33% of them singletons. No treatment had been given to any patient before thyroid surgery. The sequencing sample was made of tumor tissue. Receptors were obtained from a male donor with papillary thyroid cancer or a benign thyroid nodule (not recorded which). Some clones in this sample may be carry-over from other donors' samples.

The V call is TRBV18, the J call TRBJ1-4, with D possibly being TRBD1 (5 bases). V was pared by 6 bases and J by 8 bases, with 16 bases between. The V gene's germline CDR1 is KGHSH and CDR2 LQKENI. The CDR3 is 14 amino acids. CDR3 sequence: CASSGTGPEEKLFF. The CDR3 nucleotides are TGTGCCAGCTCGGGGACTGGCCCAGAAGAAAAACTGTTTTTT.

This clone has a single count. In this CDR3 the conserved last residue, phenylalanine or tryptophan, is missing, so a read error is likely. The rearrangement links TRBV6-2 or TRBV6-3 to TRBJ2-1, with 11 bases aligning to TRBD1. The trim removed 7 bases at V and 3 bases at J, leaving 8 bases unmatched. This CDR3 has 16 amino acids. Per germline, CDR1 MNHEY and CDR2 SVGEGT. The chain's CDR3 is CASIRGGTGGYNEQFC. CDR3 sequence (DNA): TGTGCCAGCATCAGGGGGGGGACAGGGGGCTACAATGAGCAGTTCTGC.